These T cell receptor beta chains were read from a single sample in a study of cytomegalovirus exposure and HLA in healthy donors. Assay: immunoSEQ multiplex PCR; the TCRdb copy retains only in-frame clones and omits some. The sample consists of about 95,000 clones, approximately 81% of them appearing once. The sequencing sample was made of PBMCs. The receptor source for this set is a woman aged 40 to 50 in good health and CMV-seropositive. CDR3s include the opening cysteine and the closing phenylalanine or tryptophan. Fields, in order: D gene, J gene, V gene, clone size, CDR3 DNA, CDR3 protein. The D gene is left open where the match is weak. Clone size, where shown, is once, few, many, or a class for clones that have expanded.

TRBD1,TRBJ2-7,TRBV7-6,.,TGTGCCAGCAGCAGTCCGGGACAGGGCGGCAACGAGCAGTACTTC,CASSSPGQGGNEQYF
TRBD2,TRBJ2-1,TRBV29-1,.,TGCAGCGTTATGGGGACTAGCGGGGTCGATGAGCAGTTCTTC,CSVMGTSGVDEQFF
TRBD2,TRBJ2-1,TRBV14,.,TGTGCCAGCAGCCTATTACTAGCGGAGGTCAATGAGCAGTTCTTC,CASSLLLAEVNEQFF
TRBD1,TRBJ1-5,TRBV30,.,TGTGCCTGGAGTCCCACCCATATGGCGACAGGGGATCAGCCCCAGCATTTT,CAWSPTHMATGDQPQHF
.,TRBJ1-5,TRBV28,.,TGTGCCAGCAGGAATTGGGGGGGGCTTGGCAATCAGCCCCAGCATTTT,CASRNWGGLGNQPQHF
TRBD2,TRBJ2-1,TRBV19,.,TGTGCCTCAGGACTAGCGGGGGAGGAGCAGTTCTTC,CASGLAGEEQFF
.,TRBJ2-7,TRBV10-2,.,TGCGCCAGCAGTGATACTAGATACGAGCAGTACTTC,CASSDTRYEQYF
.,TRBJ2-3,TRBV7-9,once,TGTGCCAGCAGCATGGGGAGGTCCAGGACAGATACGCAGTATTTT,CASSMGRSRTDTQYF
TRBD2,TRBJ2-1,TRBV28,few,TGTGCCAGCAGTATACTAGCGAGGGAGAACAATGAGCAGTTCTTC,CASSILARENNEQFF
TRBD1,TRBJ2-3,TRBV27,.,TGTGCCAGCAGAGGGATTCCGGGACAGGGGGCTTCAGATACGCAGTATTTT,CASRGIPGQGASDTQYF
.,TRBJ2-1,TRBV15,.,TGTGCCACCAGCAGAATAGGGGGTCCCTACAATGAGCAGTTCTTC,CATSRIGGPYNEQFF
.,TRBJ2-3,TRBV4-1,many,TGCGCCAGCAGCCAAGATACGGGGACTAGCACAGATACGCAGTATTTT,CASSQDTGTSTDTQYF
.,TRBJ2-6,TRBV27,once,TGTGCCAGCAGTCCTTCGTTGAGAGGGGCCAACGTCCTGACTTTC,CASSPSLRGANVLTF
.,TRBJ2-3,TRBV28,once,TGTGCCAGCAGTTTATATCCGGGGATCAAGTATTTT,CASSLYPGIKYF
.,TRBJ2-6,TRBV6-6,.,TGTGCCAGCAGTTACTCCTTCTCTGGGGCCAACGTCCTGACTTTC,CASSYSFSGANVLTF
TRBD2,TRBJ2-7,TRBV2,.,TGTGCCAGCAGGAGGTCCGCGACGGGAGGGCCCAACGAGCAGTACTTC,CASRRSATGGPNEQYF
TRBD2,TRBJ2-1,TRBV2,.,TGTGCTATAGGAGCGGGAGCGGTTGCGGGCGAGCAGTTCTTC,CAIGAGAVAGEQFF
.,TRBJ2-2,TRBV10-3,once,TGTGCCATCAGTGAGTCGAGGGCAGACACCGGGGAGCTGTTTTTT,CAISESRADTGELFF
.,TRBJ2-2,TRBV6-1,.,TGTGCCAGCAGTTATTCGACCGGGGAGCTGTTTTTT,CASSYSTGELFF
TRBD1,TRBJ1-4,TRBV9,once,TGTGCCAGCAGCCCTCTCGGAGGGGGCTTTGAAAAACTGTTTTTT,CASSPLGGGFEKLFF
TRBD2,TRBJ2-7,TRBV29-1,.,TGCAGCGTTGAATCGGGAGGCACTGATGAGCAGTACTTC,CSVESGGTDEQYF
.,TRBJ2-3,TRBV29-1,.,TGCAGCGTTGAGACTGGAGATACGCAGTATTTT,CSVETGDTQYF
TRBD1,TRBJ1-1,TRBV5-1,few,TGCGCCAGCAGCTCGACAGGGTTCACTGAAGCTTTCTTT,CASSSTGFTEAFF
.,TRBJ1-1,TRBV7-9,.,TGTGCCAGCAGCTTAGCTGCGGGGTTTGAAGCTTTCTTT,CASSLAAGFEAFF
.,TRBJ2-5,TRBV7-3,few,TGTGCCAGCAGCACCGGGACAACGGAGACCCAGTACTTC,CASSTGTTETQYF
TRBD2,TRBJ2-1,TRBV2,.,TGTGCCAGCAGTGAAAGGGGGACTAGCTCATACAATGAGCAGTTCTTC,CASSERGTSSYNEQFF
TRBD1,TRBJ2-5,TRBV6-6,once,TGTGCCAGCAGTCTCCGGACAGGGCAAGAGACCCAGTACTTC,CASSLRTGQETQYF
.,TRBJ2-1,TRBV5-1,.,TGCGCCAGCAGGAAAGGGGGAGGGGATGAGCAGTTCTTC,CASRKGGGDEQFF
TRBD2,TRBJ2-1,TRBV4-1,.,TGCGCCAGCAGCCCCGGGGGGAGCTCCTACAATGAGCAGTTCTTC,CASSPGGSSYNEQFF
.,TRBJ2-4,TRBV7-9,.,TGTGCCAGCAGTACGGACCAAGCAGCGGATCTAGCCAAAAACATTCAGTACTTC,CASSTDQAADLAKNIQYF
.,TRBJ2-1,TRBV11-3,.,TGTGCCAGCAGCTTGGGGGGTGCGGCGATCAATGAGCAGTTCTTC,CASSLGGAAINEQFF
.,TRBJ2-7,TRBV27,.,TGTGCCAGCAGTTTGGTTCAGGGCCCCTACGAGCAGTACTTC,CASSLVQGPYEQYF
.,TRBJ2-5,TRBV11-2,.,TGTGCCAGCACCAAGTGGGGGGGCCGACAAGAGACCCAGTACTTC,CASTKWGGRQETQYF
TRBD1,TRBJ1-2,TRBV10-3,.,TGTGCCACCCTCGGAGGGGGCCTTAACTATGGCTACACCTTC,CATLGGGLNYGYTF
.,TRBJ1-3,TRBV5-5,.,TGTGCCAGCCGGACTGACGGAAACACCATATATTTT,CASRTDGNTIYF
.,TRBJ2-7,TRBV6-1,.,TGTGCCAGCAGCACAGGGCTTCCCTACGAGCAGTACTTC,CASSTGLPYEQYF
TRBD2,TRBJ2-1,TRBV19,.,TGTGCCAGTAGTATTTTCCCGACTAGCGGGAGCCCCAATGAGCAGTTCTTC,CASSIFPTSGSPNEQFF
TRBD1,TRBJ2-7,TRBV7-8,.,TGTGCCAGCAGTTCCGTACAGGGGGGATACAACTACGAGCAGTACTTC,CASSSVQGGYNYEQYF
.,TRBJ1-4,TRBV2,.,TGTGCCAGCAGCCGGGATTCTAATGAAAAACTGTTTTTT,CASSRDSNEKLFF
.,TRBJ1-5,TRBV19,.,TGTGCCACTACCGGCGGGGTAAGGGATCAGCCCCAGCATTTT,CATTGGVRDQPQHF
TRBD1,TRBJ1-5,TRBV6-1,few,TGTGCCAGCAAGACAGGGAATCAGCCCCAGCATTTT,CASKTGNQPQHF
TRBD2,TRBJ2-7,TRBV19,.,TGTGCCAGTAGTATAGGTAGCGGGAACGTCTACGAGCAGTACTTC,CASSIGSGNVYEQYF
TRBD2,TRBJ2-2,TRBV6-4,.,TGTGCCAGCAGTGCCCTAGCGGACTCGAACACCGGGGAGCTGTTTTTT,CASSALADSNTGELFF
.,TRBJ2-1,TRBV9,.,TGTGCCAGCAGCGTAGGACGGGAACAGTTCTTC,CASSVGREQFF